Described below is a single T cell receptor (beta chain) sequence and its context. The sample is drawn from a study of blood T cell repertoires in COVID-19. The CDR3 is made up of 14 amino acids. Germline loops: CDR1 LNHDA, CDR2 SQIVND (reference sequence). Trimming took 3 bases from V and 6 from J; bases not matched to a gene: 6. The table came from immunoSEQ multiplex PCR; TCRdb's copy has only in-frame clones and leaves some out. The table shows about 150,000 clones, with around four fifths occurring only once. The clonotype was recovered from a man in his sixties or seventies who had been exposed to COVID-19. Sequenced input: PBMCs or T cells enriched from blood (not recorded which). The chain is built from TRBV19 and TRBJ1-1; TRBD1 matches at 8 bases. CDR3 DNA: TGTGCCAGTAGTATTCATCAGGGGGCTCCTGAAGCTTTCTTT. It encodes CASSIHQGAPEAFF.